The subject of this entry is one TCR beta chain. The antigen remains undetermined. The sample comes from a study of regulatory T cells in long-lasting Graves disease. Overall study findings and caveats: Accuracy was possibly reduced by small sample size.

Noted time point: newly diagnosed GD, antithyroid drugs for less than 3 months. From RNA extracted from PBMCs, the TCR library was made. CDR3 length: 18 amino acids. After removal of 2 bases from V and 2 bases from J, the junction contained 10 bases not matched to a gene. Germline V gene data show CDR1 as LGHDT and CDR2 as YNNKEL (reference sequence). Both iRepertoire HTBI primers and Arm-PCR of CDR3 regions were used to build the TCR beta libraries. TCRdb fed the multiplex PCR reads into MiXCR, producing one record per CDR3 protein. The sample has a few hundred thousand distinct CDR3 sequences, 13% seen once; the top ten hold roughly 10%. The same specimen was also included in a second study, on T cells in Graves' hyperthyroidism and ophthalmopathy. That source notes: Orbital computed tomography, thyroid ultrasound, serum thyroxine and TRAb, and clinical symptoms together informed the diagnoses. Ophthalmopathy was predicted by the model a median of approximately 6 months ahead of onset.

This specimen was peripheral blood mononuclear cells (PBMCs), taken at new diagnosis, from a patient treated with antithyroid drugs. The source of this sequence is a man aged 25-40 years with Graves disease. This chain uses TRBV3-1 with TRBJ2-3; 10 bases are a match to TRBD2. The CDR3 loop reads CASSQHGLAVGDTDTQYF. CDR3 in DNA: TGTGCCAGCAGCCAACATGGACTAGCGGTGGGTGACACAGATACGCAGTATTTT.